This note documents a single T cell receptor beta chain sequence. Unmatched junction bases numbered 3, after V lost 3 bases and J lost 2 bases. There are 14 residues in the CDR3. Germline-derived CDR1 and CDR2 are KGHSH and LQKENI. The sample is drawn from a study of OX40 agonist ivuxolimab in advanced cancers. Profiled with immunoSEQ multiplex PCR; TCRdb holds only in-frame clones, not every one. The sample includes approximately 70,000 clones, roughly four fifths of them seen just once. The origin of this receptor is an adult with an advanced solid tumor such as melanoma, head and neck, liver or kidney cancer. The source material was CD4+ or CD8+ T cells sorted from blood, sampled in a trial of the OX40 agonist ivuxolimab. V gene TRBV18 combines with J gene TRBJ2-7; TRBD1 matches at 8 bases. The CDR3 nucleotides read TGTGCCAGCTCACCCGGGACAGGACCCTACGAGCAGTACGTC. Its translation is CASSPGTGPYEQYV.